This TCR beta chain was observed in a study of T-cell reconstitution after alpha-beta-depleted transplantation in children. General study results and limits: By about two months after transplant, alpha-beta T cells reportedly arose from several hundred graft clones that had expanded. T-cell counts and diversity were attributed mostly to newly produced T cells one year after transplant. Elevated TCRbeta diversity at day 60 was traced, in some patients, to surviving recipient T cells and thymic progenitors.

The authors prepared the TCRbeta library with unique molecular identifiers. Using its own MiXCR run on the PCR reads, TCRdb lists one record per CDR3 protein. The sample lists 500,000 or so distinct CDR3 sequences, roughly an eighth seen once, with around 15% in the top ten. This CDR3 spans 15 amino acids. V lost 5 bases to trimming and J lost 8 bases; unmatched junction nucleotides: 8. Germline-derived CDR1 and CDR2 are LNHDA and SQIVND (reference sequence). As to this clonotype: Its antigen is still unknown.

This chain connects TRBV19 to TRBJ2-1; 11 bases align to TRBD1. The source is a female patient under 10 years old who had a stem cell transplant for aplastic anemia, so the T cells may come from the graft donor. The input for sequencing was PBMCs, mostly from graft donor cells, taken 180 days after TCRalphabeta/CD19-depleted stem cell transplant. CDR3 in amino acids: CASSHWTGGSDEQFF. CDR3 nucleotides: TGTGCCAGTAGTCACTGGACAGGGGGCAGCGATGAGCAGTTCTTC.